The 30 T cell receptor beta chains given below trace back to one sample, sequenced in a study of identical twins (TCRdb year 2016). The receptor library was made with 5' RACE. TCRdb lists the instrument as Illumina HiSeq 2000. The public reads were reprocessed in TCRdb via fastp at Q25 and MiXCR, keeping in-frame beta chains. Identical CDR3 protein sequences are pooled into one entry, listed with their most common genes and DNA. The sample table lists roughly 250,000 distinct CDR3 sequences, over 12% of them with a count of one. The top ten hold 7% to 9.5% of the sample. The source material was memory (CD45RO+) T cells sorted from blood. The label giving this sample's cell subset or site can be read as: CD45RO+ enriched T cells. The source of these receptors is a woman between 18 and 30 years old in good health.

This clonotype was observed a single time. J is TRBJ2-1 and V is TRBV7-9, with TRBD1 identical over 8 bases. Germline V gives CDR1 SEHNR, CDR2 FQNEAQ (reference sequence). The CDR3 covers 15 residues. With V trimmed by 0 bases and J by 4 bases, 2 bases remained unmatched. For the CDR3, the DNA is TGTGCCAGCAGCTTAGCACAGGGGGGATACAATGAGCAGTTCTTC. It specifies CASSLAQGGYNEQFF.

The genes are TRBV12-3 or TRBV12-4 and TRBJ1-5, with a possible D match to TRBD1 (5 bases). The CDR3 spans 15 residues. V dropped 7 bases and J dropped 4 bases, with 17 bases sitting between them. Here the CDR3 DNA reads TGTGCCAGCACCTCCTTCAGAGGGGTAAATCAGCCCCAGCATTTT. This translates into CASTSFRGVNQPQHF.

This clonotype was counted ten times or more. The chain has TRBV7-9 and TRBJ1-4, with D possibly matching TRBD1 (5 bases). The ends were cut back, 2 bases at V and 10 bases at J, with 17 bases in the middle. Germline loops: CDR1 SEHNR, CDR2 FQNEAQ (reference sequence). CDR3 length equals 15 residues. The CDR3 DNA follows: TGTGCCAGCAGCTTAACGCGGCAGGGAAGTGGAAAACTGTTTTTT. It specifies CASSLTRQGSGKLFF.

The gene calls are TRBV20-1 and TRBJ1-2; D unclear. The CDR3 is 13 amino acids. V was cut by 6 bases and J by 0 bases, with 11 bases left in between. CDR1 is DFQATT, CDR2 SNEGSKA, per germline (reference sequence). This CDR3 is CSAGPKTNYGYTF. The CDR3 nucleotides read TGCAGTGCCGGACCCAAGACTAACTATGGCTACACCTTC.

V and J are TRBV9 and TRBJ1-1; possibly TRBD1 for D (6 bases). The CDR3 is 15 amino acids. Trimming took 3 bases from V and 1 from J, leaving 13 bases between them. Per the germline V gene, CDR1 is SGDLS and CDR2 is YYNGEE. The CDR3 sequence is CASSAQGQGNTEAFF. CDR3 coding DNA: TGTGCCAGCAGCGCACAGGGTCAGGGGAACACTGAAGCTTTCTTT.

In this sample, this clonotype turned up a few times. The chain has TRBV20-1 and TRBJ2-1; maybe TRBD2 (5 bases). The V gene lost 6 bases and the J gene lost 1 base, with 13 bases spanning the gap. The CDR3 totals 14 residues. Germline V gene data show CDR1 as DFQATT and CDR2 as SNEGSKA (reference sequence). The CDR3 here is CSASRGSSYNEQFF. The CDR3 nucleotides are TGCAGTGCATCACGTGGGAGTTCCTACAATGAGCAGTTCTTC.

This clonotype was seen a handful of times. CDR3 DNA sequence: TGTGCCAGCAACCCTTGGGACAGGCGGGCAACTGAAGCTTTCTTT. This translates into CASNPWDRRATEAFF. The chain recombines TRBV11-2 with TRBJ1-1, with 8 positions matching TRBD1. Germline loops: CDR1 SGHAT, CDR2 FQNNGV. Trimming at V came to 7 bases and at J to 5 bases, leaving 12 bases not matched to a gene. The CDR3 extends over 15 amino acids. Supplemented by reference TRBV11-2 and TRBJ1-1, the full variable domain reads EAGVAQSPRYKIIEKRQSVAFWCNPISGHATLYWYQQILGQGPKLLIQFQNNGVVDDSQLPKDRFSAERLKGVDSTLKIQPAKLEDSAVYLCASNPWDRRATEAFFGQGTRLTVV.

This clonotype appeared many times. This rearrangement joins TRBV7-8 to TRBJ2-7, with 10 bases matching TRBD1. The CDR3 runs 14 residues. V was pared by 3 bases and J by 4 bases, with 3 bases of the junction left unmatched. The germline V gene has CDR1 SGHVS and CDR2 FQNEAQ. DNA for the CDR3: TGTGCCAGCAGCTTTGGACAGGGGGGATACGAGCAGTACTTC. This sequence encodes CASSFGQGGYEQYF. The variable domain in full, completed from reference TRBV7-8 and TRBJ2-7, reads GAGVSQSPRYKVAKRGQDVALRCDPISGHVSLFWYQQALGQGPEFLTYFQNEAQLDKSGLPSDRFFAERPEGSVSTLKIQRTQQEDSAVYLCASSFGQGGYEQYFGPGTRLTVT.

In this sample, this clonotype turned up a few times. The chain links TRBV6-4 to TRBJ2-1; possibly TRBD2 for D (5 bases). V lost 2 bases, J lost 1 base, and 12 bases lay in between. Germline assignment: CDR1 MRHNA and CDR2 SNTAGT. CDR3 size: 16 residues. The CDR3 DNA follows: TGTGCCAGCAGTGACATACTAGTAGGGTCCTACAATGAGCAGTTCTTC. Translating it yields CASSDILVGSYNEQFF.

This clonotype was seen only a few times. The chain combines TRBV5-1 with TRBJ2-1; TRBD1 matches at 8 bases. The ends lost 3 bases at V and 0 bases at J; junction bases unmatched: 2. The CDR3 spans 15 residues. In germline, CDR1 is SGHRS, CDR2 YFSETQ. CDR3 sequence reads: CASSWTGSSYNEQFF. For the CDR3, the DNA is TGCGCCAGCAGCTGGACAGGGAGCTCCTACAATGAGCAGTTCTTC.

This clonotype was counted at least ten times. The CDR3 reads CSARVFWTTGQGTYGYTF. The CDR3 region has the DNA TGCAGTGCTAGAGTGTTCTGGACTACCGGACAGGGTACTTATGGCTACACCTTC. This sequence joins TRBV20-1 and TRBJ1-2, with 8 bases matching TRBD1. With 1 base clipped from V and 5 bases from J, the junction kept 18 bases outside the gene matches. The CDR3 covers 18 residues. Germline CDR1 DFQATT, CDR2 SNEGSKA (reference sequence).

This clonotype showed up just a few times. The CDR3 protein is CASSERRDRVYEQYF. The CDR3 region has the DNA TGTGCCAGCAGTGAAAGGCGGGACAGGGTTTACGAGCAGTACTTC. J is TRBJ2-7 and V is TRBV12-3 or TRBV12-4; 9 positions agree with TRBD1. The CDR3 extends over 15 amino acids. V was clipped by 5 bases and J by 4 bases; unmatched bases: 9.

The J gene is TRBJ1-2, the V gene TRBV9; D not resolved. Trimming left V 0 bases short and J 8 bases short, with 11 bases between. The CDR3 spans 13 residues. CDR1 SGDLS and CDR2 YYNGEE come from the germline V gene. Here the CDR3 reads CASSVGGYGGYTF. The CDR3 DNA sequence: TGTGCCAGCAGCGTAGGAGGGTACGGAGGCTACACCTTC.

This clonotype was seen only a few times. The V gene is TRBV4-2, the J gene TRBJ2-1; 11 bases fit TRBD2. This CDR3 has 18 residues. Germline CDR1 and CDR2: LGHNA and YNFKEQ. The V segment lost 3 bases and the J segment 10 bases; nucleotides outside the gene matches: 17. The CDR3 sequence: CASSQDLKGLAAVGEQFF. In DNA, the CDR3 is TGTGCCAGCAGCCAGGACCTAAAGGGACTAGCGGCGGTCGGGGAGCAGTTCTTC.

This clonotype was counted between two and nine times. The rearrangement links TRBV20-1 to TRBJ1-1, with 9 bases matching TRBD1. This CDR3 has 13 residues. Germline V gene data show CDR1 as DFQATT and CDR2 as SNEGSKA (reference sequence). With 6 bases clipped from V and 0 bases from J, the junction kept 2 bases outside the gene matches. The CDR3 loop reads CSATGGVNTEAFF. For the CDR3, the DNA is TGCAGTGCGACAGGGGGGGTGAACACTGAAGCTTTCTTT.

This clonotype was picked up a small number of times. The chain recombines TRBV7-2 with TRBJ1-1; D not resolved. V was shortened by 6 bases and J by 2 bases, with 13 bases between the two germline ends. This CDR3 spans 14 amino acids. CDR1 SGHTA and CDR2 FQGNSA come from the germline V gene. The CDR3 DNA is TGTGCCAGCAGACGGAGTATTTCTAACACTGAAGCTTTCTTT. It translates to CASRRSISNTEAFF.

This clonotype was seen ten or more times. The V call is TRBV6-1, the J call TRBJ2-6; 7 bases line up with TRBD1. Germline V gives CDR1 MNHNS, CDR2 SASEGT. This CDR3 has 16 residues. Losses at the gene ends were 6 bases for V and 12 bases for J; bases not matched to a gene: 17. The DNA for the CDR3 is TGTGCCAGCAGCCGTGAAAACGGACAGGCCTACACCGTCCTGACTTTC. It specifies CASSRENGQAYTVLTF.

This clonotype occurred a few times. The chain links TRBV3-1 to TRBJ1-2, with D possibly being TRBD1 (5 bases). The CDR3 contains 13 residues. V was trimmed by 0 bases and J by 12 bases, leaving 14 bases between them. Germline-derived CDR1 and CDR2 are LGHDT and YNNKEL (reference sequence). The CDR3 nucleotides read TGTGCCAGCAGCCAAGAAAGCGCAGGGAGGAACACCTTC. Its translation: CASSQESAGRNTF. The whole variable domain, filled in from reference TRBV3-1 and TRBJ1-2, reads DTAVSQTPKYLVTQMGNDKSIKCEQNLGHDTMYWYKQDSKKFLKIMFSYNNKELIINETVPNRFSPKSPDKAHLNLHINSLELGDSAVYFCASSQESAGRNTFGSGTRLTVV.

The CDR3 coding sequence is TGCGCCAGCAGCTTTGGGACTAGCGGGAGCCGATTCGTAGATACGCAGTATTTT. As protein: CASSFGTSGSRFVDTQYF. This chain connects TRBV5-1 to TRBJ2-3, with 14 positions matching TRBD2. J was trimmed by 5 bases and V by 2 bases; bases with no gene match: 10. Germline lookup yields CDR1 SGHRS and CDR2 YFSETQ. The CDR3 length is 18 residues.

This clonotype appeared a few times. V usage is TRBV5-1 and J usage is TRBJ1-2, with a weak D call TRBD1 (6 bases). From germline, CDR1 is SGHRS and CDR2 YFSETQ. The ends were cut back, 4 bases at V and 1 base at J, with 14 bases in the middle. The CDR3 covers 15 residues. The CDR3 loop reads CASSPGQLINYGYTF. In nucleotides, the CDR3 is TGCGCCAGCAGCCCCGGACAGCTTATTAACTATGGCTACACCTTC.

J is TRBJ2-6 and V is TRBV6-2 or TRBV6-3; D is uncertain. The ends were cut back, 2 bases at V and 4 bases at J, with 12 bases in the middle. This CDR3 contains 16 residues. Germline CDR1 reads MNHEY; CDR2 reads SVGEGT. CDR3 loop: CASSYGGAWGANVLTF. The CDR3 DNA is TGTGCCAGCAGTTACGGCGGCGCTTGGGGGGCCAACGTCCTGACTTTC.

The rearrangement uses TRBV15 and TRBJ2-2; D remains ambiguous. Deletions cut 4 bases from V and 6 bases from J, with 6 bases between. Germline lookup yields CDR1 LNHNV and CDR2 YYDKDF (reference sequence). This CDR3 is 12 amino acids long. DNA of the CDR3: TGTGCCACCAGCACCGTCCCCGGGGAGCTGTTTTTT. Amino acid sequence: CATSTVPGELFF. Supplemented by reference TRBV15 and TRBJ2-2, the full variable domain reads DAMVIQNPRYQVTQFGKPVTLSCSQTLNHNVMYWYQQKSSQAPKLLFHYYDKDFNNEADTPDNFQSRRPNTSFCFLDIRSPGLGDTAMYLCATSTVPGELFFGEGSRLTVL.

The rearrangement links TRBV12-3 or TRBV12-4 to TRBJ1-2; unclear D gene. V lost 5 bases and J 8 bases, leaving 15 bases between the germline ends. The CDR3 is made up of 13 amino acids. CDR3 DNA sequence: TGTGCCAGCAGTCCTCCCGGTACCAAAGGCTACACCTTC. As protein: CASSPPGTKGYTF.

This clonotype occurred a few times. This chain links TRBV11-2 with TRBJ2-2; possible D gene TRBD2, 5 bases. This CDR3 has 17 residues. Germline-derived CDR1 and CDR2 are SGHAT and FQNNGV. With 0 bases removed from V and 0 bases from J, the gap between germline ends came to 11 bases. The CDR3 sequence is CASSLDVGLSNTGELFF. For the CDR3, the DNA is TGTGCCAGCAGCTTAGATGTCGGACTTTCGAACACCGGGGAGCTGTTTTTT.

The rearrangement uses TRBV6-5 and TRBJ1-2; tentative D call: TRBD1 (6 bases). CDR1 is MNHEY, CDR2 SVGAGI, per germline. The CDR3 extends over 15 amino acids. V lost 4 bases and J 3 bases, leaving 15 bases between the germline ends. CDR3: CASSSLVGGYYGYTF. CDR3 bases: TGTGCCAGCAGTTCCTTGGTGGGGGGCTACTATGGCTACACCTTC.

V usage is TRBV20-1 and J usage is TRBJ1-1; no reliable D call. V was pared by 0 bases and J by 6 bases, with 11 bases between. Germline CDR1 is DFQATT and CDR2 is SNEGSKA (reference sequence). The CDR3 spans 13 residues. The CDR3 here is CSARDTRFAEAFF. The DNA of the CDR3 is TGCAGTGCTAGAGATACAAGGTTTGCTGAAGCTTTCTTT.

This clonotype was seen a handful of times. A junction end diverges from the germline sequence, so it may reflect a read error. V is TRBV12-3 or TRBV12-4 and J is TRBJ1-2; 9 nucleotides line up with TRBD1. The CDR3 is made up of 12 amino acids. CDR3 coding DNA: TGTGCCAGCACTCCGGGGACAGGGTCTACAAGCTTC. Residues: CASTPGTGSTSF.

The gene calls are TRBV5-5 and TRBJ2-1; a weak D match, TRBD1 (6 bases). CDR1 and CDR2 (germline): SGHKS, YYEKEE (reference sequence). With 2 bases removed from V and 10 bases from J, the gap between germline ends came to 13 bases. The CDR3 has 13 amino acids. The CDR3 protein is CASSLQGFREQFF. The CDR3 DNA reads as TGTGCCAGCAGCTTACAGGGATTCAGAGAGCAGTTCTTC.

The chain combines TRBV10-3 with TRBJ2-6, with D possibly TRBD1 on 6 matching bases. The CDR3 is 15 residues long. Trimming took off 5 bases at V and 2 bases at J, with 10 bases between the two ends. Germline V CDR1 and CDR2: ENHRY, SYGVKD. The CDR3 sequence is CAISLGQPGANVLTF. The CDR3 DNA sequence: TGTGCCATCAGTCTAGGACAGCCTGGGGCCAACGTCCTGACTTTC.

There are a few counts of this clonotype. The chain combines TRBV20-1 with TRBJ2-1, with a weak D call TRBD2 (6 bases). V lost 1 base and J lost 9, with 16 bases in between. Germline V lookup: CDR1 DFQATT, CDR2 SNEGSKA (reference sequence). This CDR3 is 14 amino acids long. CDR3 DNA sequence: TGCAGTGCTAGAGCCGCGGGAAATGCGGGTGAGCAGTTCTTC. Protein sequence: CSARAAGNAGEQFF.